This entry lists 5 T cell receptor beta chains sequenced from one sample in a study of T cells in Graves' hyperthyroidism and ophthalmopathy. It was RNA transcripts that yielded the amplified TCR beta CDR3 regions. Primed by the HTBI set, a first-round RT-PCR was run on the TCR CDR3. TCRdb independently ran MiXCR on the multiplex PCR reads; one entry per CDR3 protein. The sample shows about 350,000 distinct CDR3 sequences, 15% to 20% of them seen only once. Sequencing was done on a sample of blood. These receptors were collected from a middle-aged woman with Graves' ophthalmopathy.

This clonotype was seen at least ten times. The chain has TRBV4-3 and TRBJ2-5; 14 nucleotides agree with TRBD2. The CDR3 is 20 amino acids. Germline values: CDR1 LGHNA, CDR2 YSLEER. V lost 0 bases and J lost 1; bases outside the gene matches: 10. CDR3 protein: CASSQDPTSGRALRQETQYF. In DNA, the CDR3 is TGCGCCAGCAGCCAAGATCCGACTAGCGGGAGGGCCCTCCGCCAAGAGACCCAGTACTTC.

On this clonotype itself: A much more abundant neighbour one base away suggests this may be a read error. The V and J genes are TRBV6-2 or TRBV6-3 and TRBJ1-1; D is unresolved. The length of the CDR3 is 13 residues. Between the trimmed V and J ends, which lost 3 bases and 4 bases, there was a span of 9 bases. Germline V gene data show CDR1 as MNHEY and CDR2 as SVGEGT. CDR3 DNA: TGTGCCAGCAGTTATGAGTATTGCACTGAAGCTTTCTTT. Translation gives CASSYEYCTEAFF.

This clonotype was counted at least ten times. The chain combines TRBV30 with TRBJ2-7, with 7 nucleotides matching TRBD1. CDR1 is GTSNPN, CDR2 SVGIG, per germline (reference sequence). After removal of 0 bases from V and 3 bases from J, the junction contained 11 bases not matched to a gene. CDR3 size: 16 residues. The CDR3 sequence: CAWSVFQGQVDYEQYF. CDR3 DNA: TGTGCCTGGAGTGTATTCCAAGGACAGGTAGACTACGAGCAGTACTTC.

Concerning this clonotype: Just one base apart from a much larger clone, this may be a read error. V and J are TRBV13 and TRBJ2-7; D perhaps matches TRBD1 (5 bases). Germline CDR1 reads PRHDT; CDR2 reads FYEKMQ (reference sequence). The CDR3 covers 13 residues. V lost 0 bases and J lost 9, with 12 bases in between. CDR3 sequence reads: CASSLGAGRGQYF. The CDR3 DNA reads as TGTGCCAGCAGCTTAGGAGCAGGGCGCGGGCAGTACTTC.

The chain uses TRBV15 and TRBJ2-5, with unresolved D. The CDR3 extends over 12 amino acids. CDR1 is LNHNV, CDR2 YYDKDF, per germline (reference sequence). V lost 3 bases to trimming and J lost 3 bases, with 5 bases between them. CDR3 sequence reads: CATSSGEETQYF. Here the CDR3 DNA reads TGTGCCACCAGCAGTGGGGAAGAGACCCAGTACTTC.